This TCR beta chain was observed in a study of shared clonotypes between healthy human individuals. Per the germline V gene, CDR1 is MDHEN and CDR2 is SYDVKM. V was clipped by 7 bases and J by 3 bases, with 13 bases between them. The CDR3 is 14 amino acids. TCRdb keeps only in-frame clones here, not all; method: immunoSEQ multiplex PCR. Seen here are some 2.1 million clones, roughly 94% observed once, and the top ten hold 0.13%. The TCR comes from a man younger than 30 in good health. The chain couples TRBV28 to TRBJ1-5, with D unresolved. Material for sequencing was naive CD4+ T cells sorted from blood. The subset here: CD45RA+ positively selected. CDR3 bases: TGTGCCAGCATAATGGGGTTGGTCAATCAGCCCCAGCATTTT. Translation: CASIMGLVNQPQHF.